One and the same sample provided the 29 T cell receptor beta chains below, sequenced in a study of blood T cell repertoires in COVID-19. Sequencing used immunoSEQ multiplex PCR; TCRdb keeps in-frame clones, though not all of them. The data hold around 150,000 clones, with about 76% observed a single time. The sequenced material came from peripheral blood. The receptors were sampled from a woman in her sixties or seventies with active or convalescent COVID-19.

The CDR3: CASTLGGYDTEAFF. CDR3 DNA sequence: TGTGCCAGCACCCTGGGGGGGTATGACACTGAAGCTTTCTTT. This chain uses TRBV7-2 with TRBJ1-1; possible D gene TRBD1, 5 bases. V was cut by 7 bases and J by 3 bases, with 15 bases left in between. Per the germline V gene, CDR1 is SGHTA and CDR2 is FQGNSA. The CDR3 length is 14 residues.

The V and J genes are TRBV11-1 and TRBJ1-6; 9 bases are a match to TRBD1. Germline CDR1 reads SGHAT; CDR2 reads FQDESV (reference sequence). V lost 7 bases to trimming and J lost 7 bases; unmatched junction nucleotides: 5. This CDR3 region has 14 residues. CDR3 sequence reads: CASTIQGANSPLHF. CDR3 nucleotide sequence: TGTGCCAGCACCATACAGGGGGCGAATTCACCCCTCCACTTT.

CDR3 sequence (DNA): TGTGCCAGCACCGGTCCCCGGGACACCAATCAGCCCCAGCATTTT. It translates to CASTGPRDTNQPQHF. The chain carries TRBV28 and TRBJ1-5; possible D gene TRBD1, 6 bases. CDR1 and CDR2 (germline): MDHEN, SYDVKM. V gave up 7 bases and J gave up 3 bases, with 16 bases separating them. The CDR3 covers 15 residues.

The chain employs TRBV11-2 and TRBJ2-2, with D possibly being TRBD1 (7 bases). Trimming left V 6 bases short and J 5 bases short, with 16 bases between. CDR3 length: 15 residues. In germline, CDR1 is SGHAT, CDR2 FQNNGV. CDR3 coding DNA: TGTGCCAGCAGTTTTGTGACAGGGAGGACCGGGGAGCTGTTTTTT. Translated: CASSFVTGRTGELFF.

V usage is TRBV5-8 and J usage is TRBJ2-7; TRBD2 matches at 14 bases. Germline V lookup: CDR1 SGHTS, CDR2 YDEGEE. V shed 5 bases and J 1 base; nucleotides not matched to a gene: 5. This CDR3 spans 16 amino acids. The CDR3 loop reads CASRGTSGSWSYEQYF. DNA of the CDR3: TGTGCCAGCAGAGGGACTAGCGGGAGTTGGTCCTACGAGCAGTACTTC. The full variable domain, in which reference TRBV5-8 and TRBJ2-7 provide the parts outside the CDR3, is EAGVTQSPTHLIKTRGQQATLRCSPISGHTSVYWYQQALGLGLQFLLWYDEGEERNRGNFPPRFSGRQFPNYSSELNVNALELEDSALYLCASRGTSGSWSYEQYFGPGTRLTVT.

V usage is TRBV11-2 and J usage is TRBJ1-4; 7 nucleotides match TRBD1. With V trimmed by 1 base and J by 8 bases, 13 bases remained unmatched. The CDR3 spans 17 residues. In germline, CDR1 is SGHAT, CDR2 FQNNGV. This CDR3 reads CASSLVGATGLGEKLFF. CDR3 bases: TGTGCCAGCAGCTTAGTCGGGGCGACAGGGCTCGGGGAAAAACTGTTTTTT.

V is TRBV6-6 and J is TRBJ1-1; unclear D gene. CDR3 size: 14 residues. Per germline, CDR1 MNHNY and CDR2 SVGAGI (reference sequence). The ends were cut back, 5 bases at V and 1 base at J, with 11 bases in the middle. DNA for the CDR3: TGTGCCAGCAGTCTTGCAGCGGGGAACACTGAAGCTTTCTTT. Its protein product is CASSLAAGNTEAFF.

The rearrangement uses TRBV4-2 and TRBJ2-3; 8 bases map to TRBD2. Per the germline V gene, CDR1 is LGHNA and CDR2 is YNFKEQ. V shed 6 bases, J shed 8 bases, and the junction held 10 bases outside the gene matches. This CDR3 is 14 amino acids long. Here the CDR3 reads CASRVSGGTSTQYF. For the CDR3, the DNA is TGTGCCAGCAGAGTGAGCGGGGGTACGAGTACGCAGTATTTT.

The chain has TRBV5-6 and TRBJ2-1, with a tentative D call TRBD1 (6 bases). The CDR3 spans 15 residues. Germline V gene lookup returns CDR1 SGHDT and CDR2 YYEEEE. V lost 0 bases, J lost 0 bases, and 7 bases lay in between. Written as DNA, the CDR3 is TGTGCCAGCAGCTTGGGAGGGGGCTCCTACAATGAGCAGTTCTTC. It translates to CASSLGGGSYNEQFF.

The chain carries TRBV7-3 and TRBJ2-6, with D perhaps matching TRBD1 (6 bases). This CDR3 contains 17 residues. V lost 2 bases to trimming and J lost 0 bases, with 11 bases between them. Germline CDR1 and CDR2: SGHTA and FQGTGA. For the CDR3, the DNA is TGTGCCAGCAGCTTACTAGGGGGAAGCTCTGGGGCCAACGTCCTGACTTTC. Amino acids: CASSLLGGSSGANVLTF.

The rearrangement links TRBV7-2 to TRBJ1-2, with 9 bases that match TRBD1. Germline lookup yields CDR1 SGHTA and CDR2 FQGNSA. The CDR3 is 13 amino acids. Trimming cost V 5 bases and J 3 bases; bases outside gene matches: 1. CDR3 residues: CASSRTGDYGYTF. The CDR3 DNA follows: TGTGCCAGCAGCAGGACAGGGGACTATGGCTACACCTTC.

The chain links TRBV7-2 to TRBJ2-2, with 9 bases that match TRBD1. The CDR3 consists of 15 residues. After removal of 3 bases from V and 6 bases from J, the junction contained 5 bases not matched to a gene. Germline V gene data show CDR1 as SGHTA and CDR2 as FQGNSA. The CDR3 nucleotides read TGTGCCAGCAGCTTGAGGACAGGGGCCTCCGGGGAGCTGTTTTTT. As protein: CASSLRTGASGELFF.

The rearrangement links TRBV7-2 to TRBJ2-3, with 9 bases that match TRBD2. Germline V gene data show CDR1 as SGHTA and CDR2 as FQGNSA. This CDR3 is built from 14 residues. The V and J ends lost 4 bases and 5 bases, in that order; junction bases with no gene match: 4. The CDR3 DNA reads TGTGCCAGCAGCTATGGACTAGCGCTAGATACGCAGTATTTT. Protein sequence: CASSYGLALDTQYF.

The chain recombines TRBV5-6 with TRBJ2-2, with TRBD1 matching 9 bases. V lost 4 bases and J lost 8; bases outside the gene matches: 9. In germline, CDR1 is SGHDT, CDR2 YYEEEE. CDR3 length equals 15 residues. In DNA, the CDR3 is TGTGCCAGCAGCCCCGGGACAGGGCTTTCGGGGGAGCTGTTTTTT. Amino acid sequence: CASSPGTGLSGELFF.

The chain carries TRBV28 and TRBJ1-6; 10 bases fit TRBD1. This CDR3 is 16 amino acids long. V shed 4 bases, J shed 9 bases, and the junction held 9 bases outside the gene matches. Germline V gene sequence: CDR1 MDHEN, CDR2 SYDVKM. The CDR3 DNA sequence: TGTGCCAGCAGTTCCCCCTCCGGGACAGGGGTTTCACCCCTCCACTTT. Translated: CASSSPSGTGVSPLHF.

The chain joins TRBV10-1 to TRBJ2-7; tentative D call: TRBD2 (5 bases). Looked up from germline, CDR1 is WNHNN and CDR2 is SYGVQD (reference sequence). Trimming stripped 0 bases from V and 7 bases from J, with 16 bases between. This CDR3 is built from 15 residues. The CDR3, as DNA: TGCGCCAGCAGTGAGTCGGACTCCCGGCCGTGGGAGCAGTACTTC. It codes for CASSESDSRPWEQYF.

V gene TRBV7-9 combines with J gene TRBJ2-3; 9 bases are shared with TRBD1. Trimming removed 2 bases from V and 0 bases from J; junction bases left unmatched: 9. From germline, CDR1 is SEHNR and CDR2 FQNEAQ (reference sequence). The CDR3 is made up of 18 amino acids. The CDR3 region is CASSLYGGQGPSTDTQYF. As DNA, the CDR3 is TGTGCCAGCAGCTTATATGGGGGACAGGGCCCTAGCACAGATACGCAGTATTTT.

This chain links TRBV28 with TRBJ2-7; 12 positions agree with TRBD1. Germline V gene data show CDR1 as MDHEN and CDR2 as SYDVKM. CDR3 length equals 16 residues. V was pared by 6 bases and J by 4 bases, with 10 bases of the junction left unmatched. For the CDR3, the DNA is TGTGCCAGCAGGCCAGCCCCGGGACAGGGGGCATACGAGCAGTACTTC. It is translated as CASRPAPGQGAYEQYF.

This clone turned up a few times. The chain is built from TRBV4-1 and TRBJ2-1; D perhaps matches TRBD2 (6 bases). The CDR3 sequence is 13 residues long. Trimming shortened V by 1 base and J by 6 bases, and 7 bases separated the two germline ends. Germline V gene data show CDR1 as MGHRA and CDR2 as YSYEKL. In DNA form, the CDR3 reads TGCGCCAGCAGCCAAGTGGGAGGCAATGAGCAGTTCTTC. This codes for CASSQVGGNEQFF.

This clone was found once. The rearrangement uses TRBV19 and TRBJ1-2, with 7 nucleotides matching TRBD1. With V trimmed by 3 bases and J by 6 bases, 7 bases remained unmatched. The CDR3 has 14 residues. From germline, CDR1 is LNHDA and CDR2 SQIVND (reference sequence). The CDR3 protein is CASSIGDREDGYTF. CDR3 nucleotides: TGTGCCAGTAGTATTGGTGACAGGGAGGATGGCTACACCTTC.

This clone was found a few times. The chain uses TRBV5-1 and TRBJ1-3, with TRBD1 as a possible D gene (5 bases). Germline V lookup: CDR1 SGHRS, CDR2 YFSETQ. The length of the CDR3 is 13 residues. Trimming removed 3 bases from V and 2 bases from J, with 6 bases in between. Here the CDR3 reads CASSSGPGNTIYF. Here the CDR3 DNA reads TGCGCCAGCAGCTCAGGGCCTGGAAACACCATATATTTT.

This clone was observed a single time. V and J are TRBV7-8 and TRBJ1-1; TRBD1 matches 7 bases. The CDR3 spans 14 residues. In germline, CDR1 is SGHVS, CDR2 FQNEAQ. Unmatched junction bases numbered 5, after V lost 5 bases and J lost 2 bases. The CDR3 DNA reads as TGTGCCAGCAGCCCCGGGACAGATAACACTGAAGCTTTCTTT. Translation: CASSPGTDNTEAFF.

The chain couples TRBV3-1 (or the pseudogene TRBV3-2) to TRBJ2-3, with TRBD1 matching 8 bases. From germline, CDR1 is LGHDT and CDR2 YNNKEL (reference sequence). CDR3 length: 15 residues. Losses at the gene ends were 4 bases for V and 4 bases for J; bases not matched to a gene: 7. The CDR3 region has the DNA TGTGCCAGCAGCCCCGGACAGGGCCACCCAGATACGCAGTATTTT. Translating it yields CASSPGQGHPDTQYF.

The chain joins TRBV2 to TRBJ1-1, with no clear D. The CDR3 totals 13 residues. V was trimmed by 4 bases and J by 1 base, leaving 7 bases between them. Germline CDR1 and CDR2: SNHLY and FYNNEI. The CDR3 DNA follows: TGTGCCAGCAGTGGACGGGAGAACACTGAAGCTTTCTTT. Its translation is CASSGRENTEAFF.

This rearrangement joins TRBV12-3 or TRBV12-4 to TRBJ1-6; possible D gene TRBD1, 5 bases. The CDR3 length is 13 residues. V lost 8 bases and J lost 8, with 13 bases in between. The CDR3 region is CASRLVGDSPLHF. CDR3 nucleotides: TGTGCCAGCCGCCTCGTAGGGGATTCACCCCTCCACTTT.

The chain uses TRBV24-1 and TRBJ1-2, with 10 bases that match TRBD1. This CDR3 contains 16 residues. V lost 2 bases to trimming and J lost 3 bases; unmatched junction nucleotides: 5. The germline gives CDR1 KGHDR, CDR2 SFDVKD. The DNA of the CDR3 is TGTGCCACCAGTGATTCCGGGACAGGGGCCCACTATGGCTACACCTTC. Protein sequence: CATSDSGTGAHYGYTF.

The gene calls are TRBV28 and TRBJ2-7, with 7 bases identical to TRBD1. CDR1 is MDHEN, CDR2 SYDVKM, per germline. V trimming: 6 bases; J trimming: 6 bases; junction bases outside the gene matches: 11. The CDR3 runs 14 residues. CDR3 residues: CASRPGTEVGEQYF. CDR3 bases: TGTGCCAGCAGGCCCGGGACAGAAGTAGGCGAGCAGTACTTC.

The chain uses TRBV25-1 and TRBJ1-1; 9 positions match TRBD1. Germline CDR1 is MGHDK and CDR2 is SYGVNS. The CDR3 runs 14 residues. V trimming: 4 bases; J trimming: 6 bases; junction bases outside the gene matches: 6. Written as DNA, the CDR3 is TGTGCCAGCAGTGCTGCGACAGGGGGGCCTGAAGCTTTCTTT. Its translation is CASSAATGGPEAFF.

This clone was picked up one time. The rearrangement uses TRBV9 and TRBJ1-6, with D maybe TRBD1 (5 bases). The germline gives CDR1 SGDLS, CDR2 YYNGEE. V shed 4 bases and J shed 10 bases, with 18 bases lying between them. CDR3 length: 15 amino acids. CDR3 sequence (DNA): TGTGCCAGCAGCAGAGCGGCGTCGGGGGAATCACCCCTCCACTTT. Encoded protein: CASSRAASGESPLHF.